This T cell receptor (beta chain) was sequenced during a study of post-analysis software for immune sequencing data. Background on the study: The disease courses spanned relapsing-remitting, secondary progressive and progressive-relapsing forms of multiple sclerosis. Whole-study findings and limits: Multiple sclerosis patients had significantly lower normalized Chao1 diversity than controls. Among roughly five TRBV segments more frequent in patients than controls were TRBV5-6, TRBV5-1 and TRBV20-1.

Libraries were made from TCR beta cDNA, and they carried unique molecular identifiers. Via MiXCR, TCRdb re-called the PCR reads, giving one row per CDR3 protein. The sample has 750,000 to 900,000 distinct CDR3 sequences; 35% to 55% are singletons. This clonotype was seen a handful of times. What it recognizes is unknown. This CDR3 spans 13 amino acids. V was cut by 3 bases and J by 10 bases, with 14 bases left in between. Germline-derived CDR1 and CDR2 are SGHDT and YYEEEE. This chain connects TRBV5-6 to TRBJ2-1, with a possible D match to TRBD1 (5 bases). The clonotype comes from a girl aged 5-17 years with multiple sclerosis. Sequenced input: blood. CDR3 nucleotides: TGTGCCAGCAGCTCCTCCCAAGGGGCCGAGCAGTTCTTC. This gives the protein CASSSSQGAEQFF.